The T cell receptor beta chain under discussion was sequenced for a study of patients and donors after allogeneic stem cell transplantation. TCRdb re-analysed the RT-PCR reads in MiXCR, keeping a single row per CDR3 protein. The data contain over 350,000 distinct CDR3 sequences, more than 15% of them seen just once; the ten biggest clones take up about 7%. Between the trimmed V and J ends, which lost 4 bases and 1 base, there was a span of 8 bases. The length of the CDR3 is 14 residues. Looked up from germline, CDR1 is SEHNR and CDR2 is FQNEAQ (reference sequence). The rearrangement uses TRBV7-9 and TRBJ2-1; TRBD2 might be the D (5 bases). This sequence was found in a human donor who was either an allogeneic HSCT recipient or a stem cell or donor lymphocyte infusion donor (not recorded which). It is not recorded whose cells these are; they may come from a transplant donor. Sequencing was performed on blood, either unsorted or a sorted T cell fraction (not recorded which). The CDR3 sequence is CASSSDYSYNEQFF. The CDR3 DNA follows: TGTGCCAGCAGCTCAGACTATTCCTACAATGAGCAGTTCTTC.